Listed below are T cell receptor beta chains from one sample, sequenced in a study of blood T cell repertoires in COVID-19. TCRdb keeps only in-frame clones here, not all; method: immunoSEQ multiplex PCR. This table holds roughly 120,000 clones, roughly nine tenths found once. Input material: peripheral blood. The source is a man in his fifties with active COVID-19. CDR3s include the opening cysteine and the closing phenylalanine or tryptophan. D genes are given only for firm matches. Clone sizes are given selectively: once, few, many, or a class where the clone is expanded.

j_call v_call d_call clone_size cdr3_nt cdr3_aa
TRBJ1-5 TRBV6-5 TRBD1 . TGTGCCAGCAGCCCCGGAGGGGGCAATTATCAGCCCCAGCATTTT CASSPGGGNYQPQHF
TRBJ1-5 TRBV5-6 . . TGTGCCAGCAGCTTGTTGGTCAGGGGTGCTGGTCAGCCCCAGCATTTT CASSLLVRGAGQPQHF
TRBJ2-4 TRBV7-2 TRBD1 . TGTGCCAGCAGCCCAGGACAGGGGGGGGGCATTCAGTACTTC CASSPGQGGGIQYF
TRBJ2-3 TRBV13 . . TGTGCCAGCAGCTACCAACCGGCAGATACGCAGTATTTT CASSYQPADTQYF
TRBJ2-3 TRBV10-1 TRBD2 . TGCGCCAGCAGTGAGTCCAAAGCGGGGGGACTGAATACGCAGTATTTT CASSESKAGGLNTQYF
TRBJ1-5 TRBV10-2 . . TGCGCCAGCAGTGACCTCAGGGCGGATCAGCCCCAGCATTTT CASSDLRADQPQHF
TRBJ2-5 TRBV3-1/TRBV3-2 . few TGTGCCAGCAGCCAAAGGGGCCCAGAGACCCAGTACTTC CASSQRGPETQYF
TRBJ2-1 TRBV11-3 . . TGTGCCAGCACCGACCCGGGGAGGAATGAGCAGTTCTTC CASTDPGRNEQFF
TRBJ1-2 TRBV12-5 TRBD1 . TGTGCTAGTGGTGTCCGACAGGGCCGTGGCTACACCTTC CASGVRQGRGYTF
TRBJ2-4 TRBV7-9 . . TGTGCCAGCAGCCAAGAGGGCGGGTGGGCGAGGGAAAACATTCAGTACTTC CASSQEGGWARENIQYF
TRBJ2-5 TRBV5-1 TRBD1 . TGCGCCAGCAGCTCAGGACAGGGGATTTGGGAGACCCAGTACTTC CASSSGQGIWETQYF
TRBJ1-1 TRBV5-1 TRBD1 . TGCGCCAGCAGCCCGGGACAGGGGAACACTGAAGCTTTCTTT CASSPGQGNTEAFF
TRBJ2-2 TRBV5-1 . . TGCGCCAGCAGCTTACTACAGGGTACCGGGGAGCTGTTTTTT CASSLLQGTGELFF
TRBJ1-4 TRBV7-8 TRBD1 . TGTGCCAGCAGTCCTGCGGGGCAGGGGGTTAATGAAAAACTGTTTTTT CASSPAGQGVNEKLFF
TRBJ2-2 TRBV3-1/TRBV3-2 TRBD1 . TGTGCCAGCAGCCAGGACGGACAGGGGGCCGGGGAGCTGTTTTTT CASSQDGQGAGELFF
TRBJ2-7 TRBV5-3 TRBD2 . TGTGCCAGAAGCTACAGCGGGGGCAACTCCTACGAGCAGTACTTC CARSYSGGNSYEQYF
TRBJ2-3 TRBV27 . . TGTGCCAGCAGTTTATCCTGGGGGCGCGCAGATACGCAGTATTTT CASSLSWGRADTQYF
TRBJ1-1 TRBV7-2 . . TGTGCCAGCAGCGTACAGACGAACACTGAAGCTTTCTTT CASSVQTNTEAFF
TRBJ1-6 TRBV7-2 . . TGTGCCAGCAGCCTTTTAACAGGAGATTCACCCCTCCACTTT CASSLLTGDSPLHF
TRBJ2-2 TRBV11-3 . . TGTGCCAGCAGCTTAGATGGCGGGGATAACACCGGGGAGCTGTTTTTT CASSLDGGDNTGELFF
TRBJ2-3 TRBV7-9 TRBD2 . TGTGCCAGCCTGCGGGGGAGCACAGATACGCAGTATTTT CASLRGSTDTQYF
TRBJ1-2 TRBV5-6 TRBD1 once TGTGCCAGCAGCTTGGGAGGTGCGGGACAGGGAGGCTACACCTTC CASSLGGAGQGGYTF
TRBJ2-1 TRBV19 . . TGTGCCAGTAGTAACGGTCCGAGTGAGCAGTTCTTC CASSNGPSEQFF
TRBJ1-4 TRBV5-6 . . TGTGCCAGCAGCCTGAGGGCCGTCTTGGAGGAAAAACTGTTTTTT CASSLRAVLEEKLFF
TRBJ2-5 TRBV18 . . TGTGCCAGCTCACCGGACAGCCTAGAGACCCAGTACTTC CASSPDSLETQYF
TRBJ1-5 TRBV6-5 . . TGTGCCAGCAGTTACGACAGCCATCAGCCCCAGCATTTT CASSYDSHQPQHF
TRBJ1-3 TRBV2 . . TGTGCCAGCAGTGAGTTTCGGGGTCTAAGCTCTGGAAACACCATATATTTT CASSEFRGLSSGNTIYF
TRBJ1-2 TRBV19 TRBD1 . TGTGCCAGTAGACCGGACAGGGCGGAATACTATGGCTACACCTTC CASRPDRAEYYGYTF
TRBJ2-7 TRBV19 TRBD1 once TGTGCCAGTAGTATAACCGGGACAGGACCCTACGAGCAGTACTTC CASSITGTGPYEQYF
TRBJ2-7 TRBV3-1/TRBV3-2 . . TGTGCCAGCAAAGACTCGGGGAGCCACGAGCAGTACTTC CASKDSGSHEQYF
TRBJ2-3 TRBV5-1 TRBD2 . TGCGCCAGCAGCTTACGACTAGCGGCTAGCACAGATACGCAGTATTTT CASSLRLAASTDTQYF
TRBJ2-1 TRBV28 TRBD2 . TGTGCCAGCAGTTTCCTCCTCGGGACTAGCGGGAGAAATGAGCAGTTCTTC CASSFLLGTSGRNEQFF
TRBJ1-1 TRBV2 . . TGTGCCAGCAGTTTGGCAGGCAGGGAAGCTTTCTTT CASSLAGREAFF
TRBJ2-3 TRBV20-1 . . TGCAGTGCTAGTTTGCTAGTCACAGATACGCAGTATTTT CSASLLVTDTQYF
TRBJ2-1 TRBV19 TRBD2 . TGTGCCAGTAGTATCTTCCTAGCGGGGGCCAATGAGCAGTTCTTC CASSIFLAGANEQFF
TRBJ2-1 TRBV6-5 . . TGTGCCAGCAGTACTTCCGACAGGTGGGACAATGAGCAGTTCTTC CASSTSDRWDNEQFF
TRBJ1-1 TRBV6-5 . . TGTGCCAGCAGTTACTCGCCAGGGCGCACTGAAGCTTTCTTT CASSYSPGRTEAFF
TRBJ1-1 TRBV9 . . TGTGCCAGCAGCGTAGGCGGGAGCGCTGAAGCTTTCTTT CASSVGGSAEAFF
TRBJ1-2 TRBV5-6 TRBD1 . TGTGCCAGCAGCATGCACAGGGGCACTAGAGGCTACACCTTC CASSMHRGTRGYTF
TRBJ2-7 TRBV6-5 . . TGTGCCAGCAGCCCCGGGCTGACGGGAGCCTACGAGCAGTACTTC CASSPGLTGAYEQYF
TRBJ2-2 TRBV3-1/TRBV3-2 . . TGTGCCAGCAGCCAATATAATAGTGGCACCGGGGAGCTGTTTTTT CASSQYNSGTGELFF
TRBJ2-2 TRBV12-5 TRBD2 . TGTGCTAGTGGTTTGCCTTTAGCGGGGGCGGGCACCGGGGAGCTGTTTTTT CASGLPLAGAGTGELFF
TRBJ2-1 TRBV27 TRBD1 once TGTGCCAGCAGTTTAACCGGGACAGGGTACAATGAGCAGTTCTTC CASSLTGTGYNEQFF
TRBJ1-4 TRBV5-1 TRBD1 . TGCGCCAGCAGCTTTGACAGGGTTGAGGGAAAACTGTTTTTT CASSFDRVEGKLFF
TRBJ1-5 TRBV5-5 . . TGTGCCAGCAGCTTGACGGTTAGCAATCAGCCCCAGCATTTT CASSLTVSNQPQHF
TRBJ2-7 TRBV6-5 TRBD1 . TGTGCCAGCAGTATAAGGGACAGGGACGAGCAGTACTTC CASSIRDRDEQYF
TRBJ2-5 TRBV5-1 . . TGCGCCAGCAGCTTCGGGTCCAGGGGCTCGGAGACCCAGTACTTC CASSFGSRGSETQYF
TRBJ1-1 TRBV6-6 . . TGTGCCAGCAGTTACCCCGGACAGCCGACGGAAGCTTTCTTT CASSYPGQPTEAFF
TRBJ2-7 TRBV16 TRBD1 . TGTGCCAGCAGCCGCGCATTGACAGGGGACGAGCAGTACTTC CASSRALTGDEQYF
TRBJ1-1 TRBV29-1 . . TGCAGCGTTGTTAGAACTAACACTGAAGCTTTCTTT CSVVRTNTEAFF
TRBJ2-7 TRBV5-1 TRBD2 . TGCGCCAGCAGTGCGGGGGGGCGATCCGGCTACGAGCAGTACTTC CASSAGGRSGYEQYF